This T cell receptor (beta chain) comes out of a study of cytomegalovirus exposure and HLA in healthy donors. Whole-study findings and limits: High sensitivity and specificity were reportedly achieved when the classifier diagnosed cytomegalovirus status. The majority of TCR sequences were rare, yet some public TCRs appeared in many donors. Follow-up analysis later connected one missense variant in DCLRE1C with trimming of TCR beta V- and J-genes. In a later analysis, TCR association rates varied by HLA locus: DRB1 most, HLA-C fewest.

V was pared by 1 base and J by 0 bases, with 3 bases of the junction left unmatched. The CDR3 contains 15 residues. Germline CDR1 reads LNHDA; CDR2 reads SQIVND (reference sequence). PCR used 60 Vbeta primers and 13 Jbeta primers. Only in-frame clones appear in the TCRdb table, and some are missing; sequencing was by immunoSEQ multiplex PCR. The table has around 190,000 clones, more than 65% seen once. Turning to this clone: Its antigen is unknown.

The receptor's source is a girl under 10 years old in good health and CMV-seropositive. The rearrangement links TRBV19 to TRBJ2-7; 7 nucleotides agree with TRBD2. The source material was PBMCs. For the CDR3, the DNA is TGTGCCAGTAGTATAGCGGGAGGACTCTCCTACGAGCAGTACTTC. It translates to CASSIAGGLSYEQYF.